The following is a T cell receptor beta chain sequence with its context. This specimen belongs to a study of blood T cell repertoires in COVID-19. Study overall: Whether acute or convalescent, the COVID-19 samples came from the United States, Italy and Spain. PBMCs, B-cell-depleted T cells, or T cells provided the cDNA or gDNA that made up the material.

Recruited during active infection, patients (from Seattle) were subsequently followed longitudinally. Trimming took off 2 bases at V and 2 bases at J, with 12 bases between the two ends. CDR3 length: 15 amino acids. Germline CDR1 is LGHDT and CDR2 is YNNKEL (reference sequence). Source study methods: From reference gene primer amplification, estimates of nucleated cell counts were derived. The method was immunoSEQ multiplex PCR; TCRdb's version includes in-frame clones alone and lacks a portion of them. For V, J and clone size, that table is used; D and trimming come from the DNA. The repertoire holds 150,000 to 200,000 clones, with roughly four fifths as singletons.

The sample comprised peripheral blood. This chain joins TRBV3-1 (or the pseudogene TRBV3-2) and TRBJ2-5; D might be TRBD1 (5 bases). This receptor was identified in a woman in her sixties or seventies with COVID-19, enrolled during active disease. DNA for the CDR3: TGTGCCAGCAGCCAAAACCAACAGGTACAAGAGACCCAGTACTTC. It yields the protein CASSQNQQVQETQYF.